This entry describes one T cell receptor (beta chain). The antigen is unknown. Generated by immunoSEQ multiplex PCR, the TCRdb table keeps only in-frame clones and is missing some. There are around 90,000 clones in the sample; approximately 92% occur only once, and roughly 0.5% lies in the top ten. The CDR3 length is 14 residues. CDR1 and CDR2 (germline): SGHDT, YYEEEE. V lost 4 bases, J lost 4 bases, and 7 bases stayed unmatched. The data originate from a study of graft-versus-host responses after intestinal transplantation. Background on the study: Multivisceral, liver-intestinal, or isolated intestinal grafts went to recipients. Recipients were all induced with anti-thymocyte globulin, then given tacrolimus and steroids for 2 to 4 years.

Broader study findings: Some GvH clones were seen earlier in gut or blood, suggesting intestinal origin. Across patients carrying graft-donor T cell macrochimerism, allografts held high graft-versus-host to host-versus-graft clonal ratios.

The receptor comes from a human donor who received an intestinal transplant. The J gene is TRBJ1-2, the V gene TRBV5-6, with 7 positions matching TRBD1. The sequenced sample was unstimulated CD8+ T cells sorted from spleen or lymph node cells, obtained before intestinal transplant. CDR3 residues: CASSNGQAVYGYTF. Written as DNA, the CDR3 is TGTGCCAGCAGCAACGGACAGGCGGTCTATGGCTACACCTTC.